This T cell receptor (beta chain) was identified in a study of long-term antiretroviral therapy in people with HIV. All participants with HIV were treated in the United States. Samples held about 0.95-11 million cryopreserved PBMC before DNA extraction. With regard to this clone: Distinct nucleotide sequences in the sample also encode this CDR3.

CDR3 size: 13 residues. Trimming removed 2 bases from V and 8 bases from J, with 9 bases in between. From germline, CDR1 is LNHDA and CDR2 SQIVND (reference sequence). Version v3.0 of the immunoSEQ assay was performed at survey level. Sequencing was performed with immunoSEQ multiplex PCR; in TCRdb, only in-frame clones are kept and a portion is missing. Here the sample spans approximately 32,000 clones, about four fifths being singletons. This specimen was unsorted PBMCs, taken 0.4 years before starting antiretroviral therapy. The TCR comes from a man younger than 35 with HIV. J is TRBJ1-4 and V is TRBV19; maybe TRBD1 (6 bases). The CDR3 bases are TGTGCCAGTAGTATACAGGGGAAAGAAAAACTGTTTTTT. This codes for CASSIQGKEKLFF.